This T cell receptor beta chain was observed in a study of human T cells and chemical hapten exposure. Study-wide background: Patch testing placed 0.01% DPC on the upper back, with readings at 6 days.

TCRdb redid the calling of the RACE reads with MiXCR, one entry per CDR3 protein. The table includes approximately 340,000 distinct CDR3 sequences, about 7% detected once. A few counts support this clonotype. As for time point: patch test 1, 2 weeks after DPC sensitization. Regarding treatment: therapeutic diphenylcyclopropenone sensitization with weekly scalp DPC. Alopecia patients, 18 to 70 years old and DPC-suitable, served as donors. With V trimmed by 3 bases and J by 1 base, 3 bases remained unmatched. The V gene's germline CDR1 is LGHDT and CDR2 YNNKEL (reference sequence). The CDR3 extends over 17 amino acids.

The chain employs TRBV3-1 and TRBJ2-6, with 10 bases aligning to TRBD1. The receptor was isolated from a woman aged 18-29 years with alopecia areata. Some clones in this sample may be carry-over from other donors' samples. The sample here was whole blood, taken in connection with sensitization to the hapten diphenylcyclopropenone (DPC). Written as DNA, the CDR3 is TGTGCCAGCAGCCAGGGACAGGGGTCTTCTGGGGCCAACGTCCTGACTTTC. Translated, it gives CASSQGQGSSGANVLTF.